What follows is one T cell receptor beta chain and its context. Antigen unknown. The CDR3 is made up of 17 amino acids. Trimming removed 1 base from V and 5 bases from J; junction bases left unmatched: 5. Germline V gene sequence: CDR1 LGHNA, CDR2 YNFKEQ. This entry belongs to a study of cytomegalovirus exposure and HLA in healthy donors. Notes on the study in general: Per a prior analysis, the majority of TCR beta V segments were productive roughly 87% or roughly 30% of the time.

PCR was performed using 60 Vbeta and 13 Jbeta primers. Assay used: immunoSEQ multiplex PCR; TCRdb lists only in-frame clones, some missing. The data show under 200,000 clones, with 75% to 80% seen just once and 2.6% held by the top ten. The donors comprised healthy bone marrow donors. The sequenced sample was PBMCs. V gene TRBV4-2 combines with J gene TRBJ2-1; TRBD2 agrees at 13 bases. The receptor was isolated from a woman in her thirties or forties in good health and CMV-seropositive. This CDR3 reads CASSQATSGRGHNEQFF. For the CDR3, the DNA is TGTGCCAGCAGCCAAGCAACTAGCGGGAGGGGTCACAATGAGCAGTTCTTC.